A single TCR beta chain is shown here with its context. Its antigen is still unknown. The sample contains more than one DNA sequence encoding this CDR3. Germline V gene lookup returns CDR1 KGHSH and CDR2 LQKENI. This CDR3 contains 15 residues. The junction had 5 bases not matched to a gene; V was cut back by 3 bases and J by 2 bases. TCRdb keeps only in-frame clones here, not all; method: immunoSEQ multiplex PCR. The sample carries 2 million to 3 million clones, approximately 94% recorded once. The authors divided CD4+ cells into CD45RA+ naive and CD45RA-negative memory subsets. The data derive from a study of shared clonotypes between healthy human individuals. Study findings and constraints: Sampling covered nothing but blood. Tissue TCR repertoires likely differ from those found in blood. Clonotypes which were not shared had lower generation probabilities than clonotypes that all four donors shared.

J is TRBJ1-2 and V is TRBV18; 8 bases are shared with TRBD1. Sequencing was performed on naive CD4+ T cells from PBMCs. Subset in this sample: CD45RA+ positively selected. The receptor was isolated from a man between 18 and 29 years old in good health. Some clones in this sample may be carry-over from other donors' samples. CDR3 sequence reads: CASSPGTGGNYGYTF. CDR3 in DNA: TGTGCCAGCTCACCCGGGACAGGAGGAAACTATGGCTACACCTTC.